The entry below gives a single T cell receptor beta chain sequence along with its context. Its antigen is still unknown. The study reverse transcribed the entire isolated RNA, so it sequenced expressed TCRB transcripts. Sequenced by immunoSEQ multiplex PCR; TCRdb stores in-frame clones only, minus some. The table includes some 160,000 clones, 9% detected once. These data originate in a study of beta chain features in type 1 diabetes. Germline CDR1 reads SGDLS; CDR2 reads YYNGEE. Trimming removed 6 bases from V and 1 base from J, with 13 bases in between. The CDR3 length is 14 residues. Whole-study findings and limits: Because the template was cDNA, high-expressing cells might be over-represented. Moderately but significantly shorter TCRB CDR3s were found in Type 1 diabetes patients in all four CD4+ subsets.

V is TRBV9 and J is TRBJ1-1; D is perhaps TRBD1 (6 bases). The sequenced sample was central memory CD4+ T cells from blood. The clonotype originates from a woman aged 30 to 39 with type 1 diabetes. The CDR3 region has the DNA TGTGCCAGCACCAGGGGCCATAGGAACACTGAAGCTTTCTTT. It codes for CASTRGHRNTEAFF.